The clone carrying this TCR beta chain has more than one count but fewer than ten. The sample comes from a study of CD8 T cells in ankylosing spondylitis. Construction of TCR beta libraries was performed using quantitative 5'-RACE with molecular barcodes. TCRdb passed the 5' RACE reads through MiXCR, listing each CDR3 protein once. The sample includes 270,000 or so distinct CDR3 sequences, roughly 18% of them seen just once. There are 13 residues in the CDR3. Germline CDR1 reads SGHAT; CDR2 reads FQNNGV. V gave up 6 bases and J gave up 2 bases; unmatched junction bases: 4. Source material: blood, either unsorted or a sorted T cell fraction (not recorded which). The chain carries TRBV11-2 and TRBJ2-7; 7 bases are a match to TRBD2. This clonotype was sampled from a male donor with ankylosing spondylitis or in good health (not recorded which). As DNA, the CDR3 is TGTGCCAGCAGGCTAAGCGGGGCCTACGAGCAGTACTTC. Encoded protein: CASRLSGAYEQYF.